This T cell receptor beta chain was obtained from a study of blood T cell repertoires in COVID-19. Study-wide context: Samples representing acute and convalescent COVID-19 were sourced from the United States, Italy and Spain.

As originally analysed: Amplified reference gene primers provided the basis for estimating nucleated cell counts. Here immunoSEQ multiplex PCR was the method, and the copy in TCRdb shows in-frame clones only, minus some. For V, J and clone size, that table is used; D and trimming come from the DNA. In the table there are 200,000 to 300,000 clones, 80% to 85% of which are singletons. The ends were cut back, 1 base at V and 4 bases at J, with 16 bases in the middle. CDR3 length: 16 residues. The germline CDR1 and CDR2 sequences are LGHNA and YNFKEQ. Sample: peripheral blood. This chain joins TRBV4-2 and TRBJ1-2, with D perhaps TRBD1 (5 bases). The sequence was obtained from a man in his sixties with acute or convalescent COVID-19. The CDR3 protein is CASSQGSGERGYGYTF. DNA of the CDR3: TGTGCCAGCAGCCAAGGGTCGGGGGAGAGGGGCTATGGCTACACCTTC.